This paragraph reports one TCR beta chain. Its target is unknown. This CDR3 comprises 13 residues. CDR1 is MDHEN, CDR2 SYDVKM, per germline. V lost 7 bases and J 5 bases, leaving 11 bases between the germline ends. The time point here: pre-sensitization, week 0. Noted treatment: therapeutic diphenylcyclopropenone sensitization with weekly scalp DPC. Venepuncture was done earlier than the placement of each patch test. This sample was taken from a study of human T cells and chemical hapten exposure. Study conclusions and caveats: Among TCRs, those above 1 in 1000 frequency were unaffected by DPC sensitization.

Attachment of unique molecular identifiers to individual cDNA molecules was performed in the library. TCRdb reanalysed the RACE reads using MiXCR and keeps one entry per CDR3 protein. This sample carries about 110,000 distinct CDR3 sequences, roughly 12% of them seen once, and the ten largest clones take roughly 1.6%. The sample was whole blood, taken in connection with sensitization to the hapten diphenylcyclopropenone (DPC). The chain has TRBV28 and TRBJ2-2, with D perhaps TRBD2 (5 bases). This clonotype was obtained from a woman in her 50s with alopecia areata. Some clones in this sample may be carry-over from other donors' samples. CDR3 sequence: CASTPGETGELFF. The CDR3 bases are TGTGCCAGCACCCCCGGGGAGACCGGGGAGCTGTTTTTT.